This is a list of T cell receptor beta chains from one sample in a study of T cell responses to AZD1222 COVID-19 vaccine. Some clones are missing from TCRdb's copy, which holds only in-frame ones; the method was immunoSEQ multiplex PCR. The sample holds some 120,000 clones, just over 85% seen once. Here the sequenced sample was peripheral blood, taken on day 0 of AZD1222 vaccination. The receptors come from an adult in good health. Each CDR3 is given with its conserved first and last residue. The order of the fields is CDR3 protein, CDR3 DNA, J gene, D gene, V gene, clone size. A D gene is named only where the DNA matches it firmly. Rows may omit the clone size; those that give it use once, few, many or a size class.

CASSYGPDYGYTF | TGTGCCAGCAGTTACGGGCCTGACTATGGCTACACCTTC | TRBJ1-2 | - | TRBV6-5 | once
CASTNGGANTGELFF | TGTGCCAGCACGAACGGGGGCGCGAACACCGGGGAGCTGTTTTTT | TRBJ2-2 | - | TRBV28 | once
CASSLSRAGETQYF | TGCGCCAGCAGCTTGAGTAGGGCCGGAGAGACCCAGTACTTC | TRBJ2-5 | - | TRBV5-1 | -
CATQEGYYNSPLHF | TGTGCCACCCAGGAGGGGTACTATAATTCACCCCTCCACTTT | TRBJ1-6 | - | TRBV6-5 | -
CASSPDQGGNSPLHF | TGTGCCAGCAGCCCCGACCAGGGGGGTAATTCACCCCTCCACTTT | TRBJ1-6 | TRBD1 | TRBV9 | -
CASSLDQRAANTGELFF | TGTGCCAGCAGCTTAGATCAAAGGGCCGCGAACACCGGGGAGCTGTTTTTT | TRBJ2-2 | - | TRBV11-3 | once
CASTTGGNQPQHF | TGTGCCAGCACGACAGGGGGCAATCAGCCCCAGCATTTT | TRBJ1-5 | TRBD1 | TRBV28 | -
CASRGGLRTDTQYF | TGTGCCAGCAGGGGGGGACTACGCACAGATACGCAGTATTTT | TRBJ2-3 | TRBD2 | TRBV6-6 | -
CASSLAPSAESPLHF | TGTGCCAGCTCACTGGCCCCGTCCGCGGAGTCACCCCTCCACTTT | TRBJ1-6 | - | TRBV18 | -
CASSFGTSGSTDTQYF | TGTGCCAGCAGTTTTGGGACTAGCGGAAGTACAGATACGCAGTATTTT | TRBJ2-3 | TRBD2 | TRBV27 | -
CASSPREWDTGELFF | TGTGCCAGCTCACCCCGGGAGTGGGACACCGGGGAGCTGTTTTTT | TRBJ2-2 | - | TRBV18 | -
CASTLLREQPQHF | TGTGCCAGCACCCTGCTGCGCGAACAGCCCCAGCATTTT | TRBJ1-5 | - | TRBV6-5 | -
CASSLALGGTIYGYTF | TGTGCCAGCAGCTTAGCGCTGGGAGGTACCATCTATGGCTACACCTTC | TRBJ1-2 | - | TRBV7-8 | -
CASSLGRISEAFF | TGTGCCAGCAGTTTAGGCAGGATAAGTGAAGCTTTCTTT | TRBJ1-1 | - | TRBV28 | -
CASSPRLGGNTEAFF | TGTGCCAGCAGTCCCCGGTTGGGGGGGAACACTGAAGCTTTCTTT | TRBJ1-1 | - | TRBV25-1 | -
CASSPWGNQPQHF | TGTGCCAGCAGCCCCTGGGGGAATCAGCCCCAGCATTTT | TRBJ1-5 | - | TRBV27 | -
CASSINRLNTEAFF | TGTGCCAGTAGTATAAACCGACTGAACACTGAAGCTTTCTTT | TRBJ1-1 | - | TRBV19 | -
CASKTGLASYEQYF | TGTGCCAGCAAAACAGGGCTGGCTTCCTACGAGCAGTACTTC | TRBJ2-7 | - | TRBV6-5 | -
CASSLQGLSTDTQYF | TGTGCCAGCAGCTTACAAGGACTATCAACAGATACGCAGTATTTT | TRBJ2-3 | - | TRBV5-4 | once
CASRNTLRLNYGYTF | TGTGCCAGTAGAAACACCCTAAGGCTCAACTATGGCTACACCTTC | TRBJ1-2 | - | TRBV19 | -
CAISRDSGGEKLFF | TGTGCCATCAGTCGGGACAGCGGAGGGGAAAAACTGTTTTTT | TRBJ1-4 | TRBD1 | TRBV10-3 | -
CASSLVLAGSQETQYF | TGTGCCAGCAGCTTAGTACTAGCGGGGTCCCAAGAGACCCAGTACTTC | TRBJ2-5 | TRBD2 | TRBV7-2 | -
CASSLVGTSGAQEQFF | TGTGCCAGCAGCTTAGTTGGGACTAGCGGGGCACAAGAGCAGTTCTTC | TRBJ2-1 | TRBD2 | TRBV11-3 | -
CSASPAGLYGYTF | TGCAGTGCTAGTCCGGCGGGTCTCTATGGCTACACCTTC | TRBJ1-2 | - | TRBV20-1 | -
CASSGGLAGGHNEQFF | TGTGCCAGCAGCGGGGGACTAGCGGGGGGACACAATGAGCAGTTCTTC | TRBJ2-1 | TRBD2 | TRBV11-2 | -
CASSPFDSSSGNTIYF | TGTGCCAGCTCACCTTTCGACTCCAGCTCTGGAAACACCATATATTTT | TRBJ1-3 | - | TRBV18 | -
CASAGGNTEAFF | TGTGCCAGCGCCGGGGGGAACACTGAAGCTTTCTTT | TRBJ1-1 | - | TRBV9 | -
CASTSGEDTDTQYF | TGTGCCAGCACTAGCGGGGAAGACACAGATACGCAGTATTTT | TRBJ2-3 | TRBD2 | TRBV19 | -
CASSVSTGYTDTQYF | TGTGCCAGCAGCGTATCTACAGGGTACACAGATACGCAGTATTTT | TRBJ2-3 | - | TRBV9 | -
CASSQLVTGSNEKLFF | TGTGCCAGCAGCCAACTCGTGACAGGCTCTAATGAAAAACTGTTTTTT | TRBJ1-4 | - | TRBV7-9 | -
CASSLGPADQETQYF | TGCGCCAGCAGCTTGGGCCCGGCAGACCAAGAGACCCAGTACTTC | TRBJ2-5 | - | TRBV5-1 | -
CASSQAGSSYEQYF | TGTGCCAGCAGCCAAGCAGGGAGCTCCTACGAGCAGTACTTC | TRBJ2-7 | - | TRBV3-1/TRBV3-2 | -
CASSSRQGTGLF | TGTGCCAGCAGCTCCAGACAGGGGACGGGACTCTTC | TRBJ2-1 | TRBD1 | TRBV7-2 | -
CASSSGGGQETQYF | TGCGCCAGCAGCTCAGGGGGAGGGCAAGAGACCCAGTACTTC | TRBJ2-5 | - | TRBV5-1 | -
CASSQSSPLHF | TGTGCCAGCAGCCAGTCTTCACCCCTCCACTTT | TRBJ1-6 | - | TRBV3-1/TRBV3-2 | -
CASTGNTIYF | TGTGCCAGCACAGGAAACACCATATATTTT | TRBJ1-3 | - | TRBV28 | -
CASSSYRTGSSYNSPLHF | TGTGCCAGCTCTTCTTACCGGACAGGGAGCTCCTATAATTCACCCCTCCACTTT | TRBJ1-6 | TRBD1 | TRBV27 | -
CASSGTSGRGSPDTQYF | TGTGCCAGTTCCGGGACTAGCGGGAGGGGCTCCCCAGATACGCAGTATTTT | TRBJ2-3 | TRBD2 | TRBV28 | -
CASSQDGTSTDTQYF | TGCGCCAGCAGCCAAGATGGGACTAGCACAGATACGCAGTATTTT | TRBJ2-3 | - | TRBV4-1 | -